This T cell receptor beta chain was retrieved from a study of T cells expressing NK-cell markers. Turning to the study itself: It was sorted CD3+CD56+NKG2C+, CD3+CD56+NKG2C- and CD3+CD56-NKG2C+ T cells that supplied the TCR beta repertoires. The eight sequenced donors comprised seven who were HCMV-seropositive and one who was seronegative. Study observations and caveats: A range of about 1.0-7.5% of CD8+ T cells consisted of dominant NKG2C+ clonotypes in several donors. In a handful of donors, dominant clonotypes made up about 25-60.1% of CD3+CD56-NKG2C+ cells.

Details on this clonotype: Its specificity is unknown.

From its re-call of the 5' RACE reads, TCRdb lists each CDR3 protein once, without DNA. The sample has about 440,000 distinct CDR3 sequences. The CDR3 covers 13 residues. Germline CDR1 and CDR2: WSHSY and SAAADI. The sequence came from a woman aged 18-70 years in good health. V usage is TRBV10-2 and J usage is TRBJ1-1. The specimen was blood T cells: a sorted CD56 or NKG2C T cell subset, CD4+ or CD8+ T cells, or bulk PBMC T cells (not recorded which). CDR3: CASSGRLNTEAFF.